The entry below gives a single TCR beta chain sequence along with its context. Its antigen is undetermined. The second PCR ran roughly 6 to 11 cycles with a sample-barcoded 5' primer and J-beta primers. Each cDNA molecule was tagged by a template-switch adaptor that had 12 random nucleotides. TCRdb ran MiXCR on the 5' RACE reads and lists one entry per CDR3 protein. The sample includes roughly 640,000 distinct CDR3 sequences, about 30% of them seen just once. Around 9 milliliters of peripheral blood were drawn from each donor into EDTA-treated tubes. The record originates from a study of blood T cells in healthy people across ages. The wider study: About one barcoded beta molecule per two T cells was captured by template switching. Study findings and constraints: CMV infection status of these donors was not known.

With 5 bases removed from V and 8 bases from J, the gap between germline ends came to 10 bases. CDR1 is SEHNR, CDR2 FQNEAQ, per germline (reference sequence). The CDR3 has 12 residues. The specimen was blood. The chain joins TRBV7-9 to TRBJ2-1, with no clear D. This TCR was recovered from a woman older than 75 in good health. This chain's CDR3 is CASSPTWDEQFF. The CDR3 DNA reads as TGTGCCAGCAGCCCCACCTGGGATGAGCAGTTCTTC.